These T cell receptor beta chains were read from a single sample in a study of T cells in Graves' hyperthyroidism and ophthalmopathy. TCRdb re-called the multiplex PCR reads with MiXCR, one entry per CDR3 protein. The table records roughly 98,000 distinct CDR3 sequences, 35% to 45% of them present only once. Input material: peripheral blood or thyroid tissue (not recorded which). These TCRs come from a woman in her twenties or thirties with Graves' hyperthyroidism. Each CDR3 is given with its conserved first and last residue. D genes are given only for firm matches. The size entry is marked missing in some rows and otherwise reads once, few, many or a size class.

V: TRBV20-1; D: TRBD2; J: TRBJ2-5; size: .; DNA: TGCAGTGCTAGAGGGACTAGCGGGATCGGTACCCAGTACTTC; CDR3: CSARGTSGIGTQYF
V: TRBV4-1; D: .; J: TRBJ2-7; size: many; DNA: TGCGCCAGCAGCCAACTAACCGGAGGATTCTACGAGCAGTACTTC; CDR3: CASSQLTGGFYEQYF
V: TRBV5-6; D: .; J: TRBJ2-7; size: many; DNA: TGTGCCAGCAGCTTGGCTGTGGTCAGGGGGGGTTACGAGCAGTACTTC; CDR3: CASSLAVVRGGYEQYF
V: TRBV7-4; D: TRBD1; J: TRBJ1-1; size: .; DNA: TGTGCCAGCAGACGGACAGGGGGCACTGAAGCTTTCTTT; CDR3: CASRRTGGTEAFF
V: TRBV24-1; D: TRBD1; J: TRBJ2-2; size: many; DNA: TGTGCCACCAGTGACCCCGGGACAGGGAACACCGGGGAGCTGTTTTTT; CDR3: CATSDPGTGNTGELFF
V: TRBV5-6; D: TRBD2; J: TRBJ2-5; size: .; DNA: TGTGCCAGCAGCTTGGACTCGGGACTATCGGGAAAAGAGACCCAGTACTTC; CDR3: CASSLDSGLSGKETQYF
V: TRBV19; D: .; J: TRBJ2-5; size: many; DNA: TGTGCCAGTAGTATACGTGGGAAAGAGACCCAGTACTTC; CDR3: CASSIRGKETQYF
V: TRBV20-1; D: .; J: TRBJ1-1; size: many; DNA: TGCAGTGCTAGAGTAGAGGAGGACACTGAAGCTTTCTTT; CDR3: CSARVEEDTEAFF
V: TRBV20-1; D: TRBD2; J: TRBJ2-5; size: .; DNA: TGCAGTGCTATTGGGACTAGCGGGAGGCAGACCCAGTACTTC; CDR3: CSAIGTSGRQTQYF
V: TRBV6-6; D: .; J: TRBJ1-4; size: many; DNA: TGTGCCAGCACCCAGTGGAGGGGGTTAGGGTATCAGGAAAAACTGTTTTTT; CDR3: CASTQWRGLGYQEKLFF
V: TRBV11-2; D: .; J: TRBJ2-5; size: .; DNA: TGTGCCAGCAGCTTAGACAGGGGGACTGAGACCCAGTACTTC; CDR3: CASSLDRGTETQYF
V: TRBV2; D: .; J: TRBJ2-7; size: .; DNA: TGTGCCAGCAAAACGGGAGAGATCTCCTACGAGCAGTACTTC; CDR3: CASKTGEISYEQYF
V: TRBV3-1; D: .; J: TRBJ1-1; size: many; DNA: TGTGCCAGCAGCCAAGTTCAAGGGAACACTGAAGCTTTCTTT; CDR3: CASSQVQGNTEAFF
V: TRBV2; D: .; J: TRBJ2-7; size: many; DNA: TGTGCCAGCAGCGATGTGTTTGGATCCTACGAGCAGTACTTC; CDR3: CASSDVFGSYEQYF
V: TRBV7-2; D: .; J: TRBJ1-1; size: .; DNA: TGTGCCAGCGCTCTCGCCGGGGGGGTCACTGAAGCTTTCTTT; CDR3: CASALAGGVTEAFF
V: TRBV27; D: TRBD1; J: TRBJ2-7; size: many; DNA: TGTGCCAGCTCATCTCTACAGGGGCCCTACGAGCAGTACTTC; CDR3: CASSSLQGPYEQYF
V: TRBV9; D: .; J: TRBJ1-2; size: .; DNA: TGTGCCAGCAGCGGATCCAACACTGAATATGGCTACACCTTC; CDR3: CASSGSNTEYGYTF
V: TRBV28; D: TRBD1; J: TRBJ1-2; size: many; DNA: TGTGCCAGCAGATCGGGACAGCTAAACTATGGCTACACCTTC; CDR3: CASRSGQLNYGYTF
V: TRBV4-2; D: .; J: TRBJ2-2; size: many; DNA: TGTGCCAGCAGCCAAGAAGGTCGGAACACCGGGGAGCTGTTTTTT; CDR3: CASSQEGRNTGELFF
V: TRBV7-2; D: .; J: TRBJ2-3; size: few; DNA: TGTGCCAGCAGCCACATTAGAATAAAGGGTACAGATACGCAGTATTTT; CDR3: CASSHIRIKGTDTQYF
V: TRBV10-3; D: .; J: TRBJ2-2; size: many; DNA: TGTGCCATCAGTCAACTAGAATACACCGGGGAGCTGTTTTTT; CDR3: CAISQLEYTGELFF
V: TRBV9; D: TRBD2; J: TRBJ2-2; size: .; DNA: TGTGCCAGCAGTGGCATGGGAGGGGTACCCGGGGAGCTGTTTTTT; CDR3: CASSGMGGVPGELFF
V: TRBV15; D: TRBD2; J: TRBJ2-7; size: .; DNA: TGTGCCACCAGAGATTCGACTAGCGGGAGTGTCCGCGAGCAGTACTTC; CDR3: CATRDSTSGSVREQYF
V: TRBV19; D: TRBD1; J: TRBJ1-2; size: many; DNA: TGTGCCAGTAGACGAGGGACAGGGGGCTCGGACTATGGCTACACCTTC; CDR3: CASRRGTGGSDYGYTF
V: TRBV28; D: TRBD1; J: TRBJ1-4; size: .; DNA: TGTGCCAGCAGGAACGTGACAGGGGGTTTAGTTAATGGAAAACTGTTTTTT; CDR3: CASRNVTGGLVNGKLFF
V: TRBV15; D: .; J: TRBJ1-4; size: .; DNA: TGTGCCACCAGCAGCCACGGGTCAGCTAATGAAAAACTGTTTTTT; CDR3: CATSSHGSANEKLFF
V: TRBV10-3; D: .; J: TRBJ2-7; size: .; DNA: TGTGCCATCAGTGATGGGGAGCAGTACTTC; CDR3: CAISDGEQYF
V: TRBV28; D: .; J: TRBJ2-7; size: many; DNA: TGTGCCAGCAGTTCACCGGGACAAGACTCCTACGAGCAGTACTTC; CDR3: CASSSPGQDSYEQYF
V: TRBV20-1; D: TRBD2; J: TRBJ2-5; size: many; DNA: TGCAGTGCTAGTAGCCCATGGACTAGCGGACCAAATCAAGAGACCCAGTACTTC; CDR3: CSASSPWTSGPNQETQYF